This T cell receptor beta chain was observed in a study of shared clonotypes between healthy human individuals. About the research overall: Three plates each covered CD4 naive and memory; CD8 naive two, CD8 memory one. The study's findings and limits: Represented diversity (both genetic and exposure-history) was limited by the small number of donors. Some naive CD4 clonotypes, roughly 5%, turned up in common across a handful of donors.

TCRdb's table, derived via immunoSEQ multiplex PCR, lists solely in-frame clones and lacks some. The table records 2 million to 2.5 million clones, under 95% of them present only once. CD4+ cells underwent separation, giving CD45RA+ naive and CD45RA-negative memory subsets. This CDR3 region has 16 residues. Germline loops: CDR1 MNHNY, CDR2 SVGAGI (reference sequence). With 4 bases clipped from V and 5 bases from J, the junction kept 10 bases outside the gene matches. About this clone itself: Its antigen is not identified.

The clonotype was recovered from a man younger than 30 in good health. Some clones in this sample may be carry-over from other donors' samples. The genes are TRBV6-6 and TRBJ2-5, with 10 nucleotides matching TRBD2. Sequenced sample: naive CD4+ T cells from PBMCs. Subset reported: CD45RA+ positively selected. The CDR3 is CASSSLGLAGVETQYF. DNA of the CDR3: TGTGCCAGCAGTTCCCTAGGGCTAGCGGGGGTGGAGACCCAGTACTTC.